Sequencing of this T cell receptor beta chain was carried out in a study of OX40 agonist ivuxolimab in advanced cancers. Study conclusions and caveats: Low clonal expansion, among the lowest seen, marked partial responders at 0.1-3.0 mg/kg.

The data were produced by immunoSEQ multiplex PCR, yet TCRdb's version contains in-frame clones alone and is incomplete. The sample contains about 31,000 clones, about 80% of which appear only once. Concerning this clone: The target antigen is unknown.

The CDR3 sequence is 18 residues long. V lost 1 base, J lost 4 bases, and 10 bases stayed unmatched. Germline V gene lookup returns CDR1 SNHLY and CDR2 FYNNEI. The sample in question was CD4+ or CD8+ T cells sorted from blood, obtained in a trial of the OX40 agonist ivuxolimab. The sequence derives from an adult with an advanced solid tumor such as melanoma, head and neck, liver or kidney cancer. The chain couples TRBV2 to TRBJ2-5, with 12 bases aligning to TRBD2. CDR3 nucleotide sequence: TGTGCCAGCAGTGAAGGGAGGACTAGCGGGAATGCTGGAGAGACCCAGTACTTC. It specifies CASSEGRTSGNAGETQYF.